A selection of T cell receptor beta chains follows, all from one sample in a study of blood T cell repertoires in COVID-19. Method: immunoSEQ multiplex PCR; TCRdb's copy keeps in-frame clones and lacks some. The sample records roughly 410,000 clones, 89% being singletons. The specimen was peripheral blood. Receptors originate from a man aged 40-55 years with acute or convalescent COVID-19. Each CDR3 is given with its conserved first and last residue. D genes are given only for firm matches. Rows give clone size only sometimes, using once, few, many, or a class for an expanded clone.

clone size	J gene	D gene	V gene	CDR3 protein	CDR3 DNA
once	TRBJ1-1	-	TRBV7-2	CASSFGDNRYEAFF	TGTGCCAGCAGCTTCGGGGACAACCGATATGAAGCTTTCTTT
once	TRBJ1-1	TRBD1	TRBV6-5	CASSRSGQAGTEAFF	TGTGCCAGCAGCCGATCGGGACAGGCGGGCACTGAAGCTTTCTTT
-	TRBJ2-7	-	TRBV6-1	CASSDTGSEQYF	TGTGCCAGCAGTGACACAGGGTCCGAGCAGTACTTC
-	TRBJ2-7	-	TRBV27	CASSNRPVSREQYF	TGTGCCAGCAGCAACCGTCCGGTGTCACGCGAGCAGTACTTC
-	TRBJ1-5	TRBD1	TRBV27	CASSSYDRGSNQPQHF	TGTGCCAGCAGTTCCTACGACAGGGGTAGCAATCAGCCCCAGCATTTT
-	TRBJ2-1	TRBD2	TRBV11-1	CASSLARTGGYNEQFF	TGTGCCAGCAGCTTAGCGCGGACGGGAGGATACAATGAGCAGTTCTTC
-	TRBJ1-1	-	TRBV5-4	CASSTDGHSRGAFF	TGTGCCAGCAGCACGGATGGACATTCCAGGGGAGCTTTCTTT
-	TRBJ1-1	-	TRBV7-2	CASSLARNTEAFF	TGTGCCAGCAGCTTAGCCAGGAACACTGAAGCTTTCTTT
-	TRBJ2-7	TRBD1	TRBV11-2	CASSLGWDRVYEQYF	TGTGCCAGCAGCTTGGGCTGGGACAGGGTCTACGAGCAGTACTTC
few	TRBJ1-4	TRBD1	TRBV4-1	CASSQDWDREKLFF	TGCGCCAGCAGCCAAGATTGGGACAGGGAAAAACTGTTTTTT